The rows below give T cell receptor beta chains drawn from one sample of a study of blood T cell repertoires in COVID-19. Sequencing used immunoSEQ multiplex PCR; TCRdb keeps in-frame clones, though not all of them. The data contain a few hundred thousand clones, around 91% of them seen just once; the ten biggest clones take up about an eighth. The sequenced sample consisted of peripheral blood. Every receptor here comes from a woman in her sixties with acute or convalescent COVID-19. The CDR3 runs from the conserved cysteine through the conserved F or W. A D gene is named only where the DNA matches it firmly. A clone size is listed for some rows: how often the clone was seen (once, few, many), or a class if it is expanded.

J	size	length	V	D	CDR3	DNA
TRBJ2-2	-	14	TRBV28	TRBD2	CASGGGGNTGELFF	TGTGCCAGCGGCGGCGGGGGTAACACCGGGGAGCTGTTTTTT
TRBJ1-4	-	18	TRBV14	TRBD1	CASSQGFLGQGEKEKLFF	TGTGCCAGCAGCCAAGGGTTCCTCGGACAGGGTGAAAAAGAAAAACTGTTTTTT
TRBJ2-2	once	13	TRBV15	-	CATSREREQELFF	TGTGCCACCAGCAGAGAGAGGGAGCAGGAGCTGTTTTTT
TRBJ1-1	few	14	TRBV19	-	CASSIGQGGTEAFF	TGTGCCAGTAGTATCGGGCAGGGTGGCACTGAAGCTTTCTTT
TRBJ2-1	-	12	TRBV29-1	TRBD1	CSRQGASNEQFF	TGCAGCCGACAGGGTGCTAGCAATGAGCAGTTCTTC
TRBJ2-7	-	16	TRBV7-9	TRBD1	CASSIGTGTGMGEQYF	TGTGCCAGCAGCATCGGGACCGGGACAGGGATGGGGGAGCAGTACTTC
TRBJ1-2	-	11	TRBV6-6	-	CASSYEGGYTF	TGTGCCAGCAGTTACGAGGGAGGCTACACCTTC
TRBJ1-1	-	14	TRBV2	-	CASIRQALNTEAFF	TGTGCCAGCATAAGGCAGGCTTTGAACACTGAAGCTTTCTTT
TRBJ1-1	-	13	TRBV18	-	CASSGQRNTEAFF	TGTGCCAGCTCAGGACAAAGGAACACTGAAGCTTTCTTT
TRBJ1-4	-	14	TRBV19	TRBD1	CASSMDRGNEKLFF	TGTGCCAGTAGTATGGACAGGGGTAATGAAAAACTGTTTTTT
TRBJ1-4	-	16	TRBV7-6	-	CASSLAGGGINEKLFF	TGTGCCAGCAGCTTAGCCGGAGGAGGCATTAATGAAAAACTGTTTTTT
TRBJ2-3	-	15	TRBV3-1/TRBV3-2	TRBD2	CASSRAGSSTDTQYF	TGTGCCAGCAGCCGAGCGGGGTCTAGCACAGATACGCAGTATTTT
TRBJ2-2	-	16	TRBV18	TRBD2	CASSQGLAANTGELFF	TGTGCCAGCTCCCAAGGACTAGCTGCGAACACCGGGGAGCTGTTTTTT
TRBJ2-7	-	13	TRBV2	TRBD2	CASNRDYRYEQYF	TGTGCCAGCAATAGGGACTACCGCTACGAGCAGTACTTC
TRBJ1-5	once	13	TRBV6-2/TRBV6-3	-	CASSTQGRQPQHF	TGTGCCAGCAGTACACAGGGCAGGCAGCCCCAGCATTTT
TRBJ2-3	-	15	TRBV9	TRBD2	CASSPSGRATDTQYF	TGTGCCAGCAGCCCGAGCGGGAGGGCCACAGATACGCAGTATTTT
TRBJ2-7	-	13	TRBV19	-	CASSISRSGEQYF	TGTGCCAGTAGTATTTCCAGGAGCGGCGAGCAGTACTTC
TRBJ2-7	-	14	TRBV25-1	-	CASSPPGVAEEQYF	TGTGCCAGCAGTCCTCCGGGGGTAGCTGAGGAGCAGTACTTC
TRBJ1-5	-	13	TRBV18	-	CASSQGLGQPQHF	TGTGCCAGCTCGCAGGGGCTGGGTCAGCCCCAGCATTTT
TRBJ1-2	-	16	TRBV7-2	-	CASSLALGSGVYGYTF	TGTGCCAGCAGCTTAGCCCTCGGGTCGGGGGTTTATGGCTACACCTTC
TRBJ1-1	-	15	TRBV9	-	CASSVDSRVNTEAFF	TGTGCCAGCAGCGTTGACAGTAGGGTAAACACTGAAGCTTTCTTT
TRBJ2-6	-	16	TRBV19	TRBD1	CASSIGTVAGANVLTF	TGTGCCAGTAGTATCGGGACAGTTGCTGGGGCCAACGTCCTGACTTTC
TRBJ2-2	-	18	TRBV7-2	TRBD2	CASSSPARGGRNTGELFF	TGTGCCAGCAGCTCCCCAGCCCGGGGAGGGCGGAACACCGGGGAGCTGTTTTTT
TRBJ1-3	-	17	TRBV3-1/TRBV3-2	-	CASSQGWQAISGNTIYF	TGTGCCAGCAGCCAAGGCTGGCAGGCGATCTCTGGAAACACCATATATTTT
TRBJ1-5	-	14	TRBV7-9	-	CASSSDSSNQPQHF	TGTGCCAGCAGCTCCGACAGTAGCAATCAGCCCCAGCATTTT
TRBJ1-6	-	14	TRBV6-4	TRBD1	CASSVGTGNSPLHF	TGTGCCAGCAGTGTCGGGACAGGGAATTCACCCCTCCACTTT
TRBJ1-2	-	13	TRBV18	TRBD1	CASSPDRGYGYTF	TGTGCCAGCTCACCTGACAGGGGGTATGGCTACACCTTC
TRBJ2-5	-	17	TRBV7-7	TRBD2	CASSPGLAGGIQETQYF	TGTGCCAGCAGCCCAGGACTAGCGGGGGGGATTCAAGAGACCCAGTACTTC
TRBJ2-3	-	15	TRBV7-7	-	CASSSTQRSTDTQYF	TGTGCCAGCAGCTCGACTCAGCGCAGCACAGATACGCAGTATTTT
TRBJ2-7	-	14	TRBV15	TRBD2	CATRKREDSYEQYF	TGTGCCACCAGAAAGCGGGAGGACTCCTACGAGCAGTACTTC
TRBJ2-7	-	13	TRBV5-1	-	CASRVQGSYEQYF	TGCGCCAGCAGGGTACAGGGTTCCTACGAGCAGTACTTC
TRBJ1-5	few	14	TRBV2	-	CASSAQSSNQPQHF	TGTGCCAGCAGTGCACAGTCAAGCAATCAGCCCCAGCATTTT
TRBJ2-1	-	16	TRBV6-2/TRBV6-3	TRBD2	CASSYSAGGAYNEQFF	TGTGCCAGCAGTTACTCTGCGGGAGGGGCCTACAATGAGCAGTTCTTC
TRBJ2-1	-	15	TRBV7-2	-	CASSLEAGRDTEQFF	TGTGCCAGCAGCTTAGAAGCGGGGAGGGACACTGAGCAGTTCTTC
TRBJ2-3	-	18	TRBV3-1/TRBV3-2	TRBD2	CASSPTSGGAGGTDTQYF	TGTGCCAGCAGCCCGACTAGCGGGGGGGCCGGTGGCACAGATACGCAGTATTTT
TRBJ1-1	-	15	TRBV7-9	-	CASSLARAVNTEAFF	TGTGCCAGCAGCTTAGCCAGGGCCGTGAACACTGAAGCTTTCTTT
TRBJ1-4	-	15	TRBV19	TRBD1	CASSNSGTGYEKLFF	TGTGCCAGTAGCAACTCCGGGACAGGGTACGAAAAACTGTTTTTT
TRBJ2-2	-	15	TRBV24-1	TRBD1	CATSDRGLWTGELFF	TGTGCCACCAGTGACAGGGGGCTCTGGACCGGGGAGCTGTTTTTT
TRBJ2-2	-	19	TRBV7-6	TRBD1	CASSSSRQGAIPNTGELFF	TGTGCCAGCAGCTCATCCCGACAGGGGGCGATTCCGAACACCGGGGAGCTGTTTTTT
TRBJ1-4	-	17	TRBV9	-	CASSVYRSVQGNEKLFF	TGTGCCAGCAGCGTTTACAGGTCGGTTCAAGGTAATGAAAAACTGTTTTTT
TRBJ2-2	-	17	TRBV4-1	-	CASSQAIGEANTGELFF	TGCGCCAGCAGCCAAGCTATCGGGGAAGCGAACACCGGGGAGCTGTTTTTT